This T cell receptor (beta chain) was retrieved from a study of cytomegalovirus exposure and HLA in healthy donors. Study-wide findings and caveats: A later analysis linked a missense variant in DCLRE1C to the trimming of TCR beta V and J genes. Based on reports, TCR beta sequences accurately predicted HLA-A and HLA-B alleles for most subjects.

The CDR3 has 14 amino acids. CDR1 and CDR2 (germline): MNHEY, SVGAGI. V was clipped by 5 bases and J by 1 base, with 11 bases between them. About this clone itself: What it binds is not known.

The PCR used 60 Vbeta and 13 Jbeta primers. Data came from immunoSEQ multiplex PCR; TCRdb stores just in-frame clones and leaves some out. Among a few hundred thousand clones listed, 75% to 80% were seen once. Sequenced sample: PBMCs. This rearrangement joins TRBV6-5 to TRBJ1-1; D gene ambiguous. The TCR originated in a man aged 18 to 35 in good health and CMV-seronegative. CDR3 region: CASSQWEGNTEAFF. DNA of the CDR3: TGTGCCAGCAGTCAGTGGGAGGGGAACACTGAAGCTTTCTTT.